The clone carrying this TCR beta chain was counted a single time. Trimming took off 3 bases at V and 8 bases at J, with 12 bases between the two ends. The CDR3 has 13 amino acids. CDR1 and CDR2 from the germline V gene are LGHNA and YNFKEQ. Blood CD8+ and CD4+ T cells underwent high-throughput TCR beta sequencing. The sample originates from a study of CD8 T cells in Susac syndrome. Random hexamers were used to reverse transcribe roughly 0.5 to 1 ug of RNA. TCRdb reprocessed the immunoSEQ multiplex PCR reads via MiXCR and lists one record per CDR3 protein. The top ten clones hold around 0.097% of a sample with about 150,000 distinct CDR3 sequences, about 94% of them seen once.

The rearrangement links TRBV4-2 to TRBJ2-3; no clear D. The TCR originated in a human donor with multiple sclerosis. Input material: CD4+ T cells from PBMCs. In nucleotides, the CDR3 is TGTGCCAGCAGCCAGTCTTCTCCTTCTACGCAGTATTTT. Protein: CASSQSSPSTQYF.